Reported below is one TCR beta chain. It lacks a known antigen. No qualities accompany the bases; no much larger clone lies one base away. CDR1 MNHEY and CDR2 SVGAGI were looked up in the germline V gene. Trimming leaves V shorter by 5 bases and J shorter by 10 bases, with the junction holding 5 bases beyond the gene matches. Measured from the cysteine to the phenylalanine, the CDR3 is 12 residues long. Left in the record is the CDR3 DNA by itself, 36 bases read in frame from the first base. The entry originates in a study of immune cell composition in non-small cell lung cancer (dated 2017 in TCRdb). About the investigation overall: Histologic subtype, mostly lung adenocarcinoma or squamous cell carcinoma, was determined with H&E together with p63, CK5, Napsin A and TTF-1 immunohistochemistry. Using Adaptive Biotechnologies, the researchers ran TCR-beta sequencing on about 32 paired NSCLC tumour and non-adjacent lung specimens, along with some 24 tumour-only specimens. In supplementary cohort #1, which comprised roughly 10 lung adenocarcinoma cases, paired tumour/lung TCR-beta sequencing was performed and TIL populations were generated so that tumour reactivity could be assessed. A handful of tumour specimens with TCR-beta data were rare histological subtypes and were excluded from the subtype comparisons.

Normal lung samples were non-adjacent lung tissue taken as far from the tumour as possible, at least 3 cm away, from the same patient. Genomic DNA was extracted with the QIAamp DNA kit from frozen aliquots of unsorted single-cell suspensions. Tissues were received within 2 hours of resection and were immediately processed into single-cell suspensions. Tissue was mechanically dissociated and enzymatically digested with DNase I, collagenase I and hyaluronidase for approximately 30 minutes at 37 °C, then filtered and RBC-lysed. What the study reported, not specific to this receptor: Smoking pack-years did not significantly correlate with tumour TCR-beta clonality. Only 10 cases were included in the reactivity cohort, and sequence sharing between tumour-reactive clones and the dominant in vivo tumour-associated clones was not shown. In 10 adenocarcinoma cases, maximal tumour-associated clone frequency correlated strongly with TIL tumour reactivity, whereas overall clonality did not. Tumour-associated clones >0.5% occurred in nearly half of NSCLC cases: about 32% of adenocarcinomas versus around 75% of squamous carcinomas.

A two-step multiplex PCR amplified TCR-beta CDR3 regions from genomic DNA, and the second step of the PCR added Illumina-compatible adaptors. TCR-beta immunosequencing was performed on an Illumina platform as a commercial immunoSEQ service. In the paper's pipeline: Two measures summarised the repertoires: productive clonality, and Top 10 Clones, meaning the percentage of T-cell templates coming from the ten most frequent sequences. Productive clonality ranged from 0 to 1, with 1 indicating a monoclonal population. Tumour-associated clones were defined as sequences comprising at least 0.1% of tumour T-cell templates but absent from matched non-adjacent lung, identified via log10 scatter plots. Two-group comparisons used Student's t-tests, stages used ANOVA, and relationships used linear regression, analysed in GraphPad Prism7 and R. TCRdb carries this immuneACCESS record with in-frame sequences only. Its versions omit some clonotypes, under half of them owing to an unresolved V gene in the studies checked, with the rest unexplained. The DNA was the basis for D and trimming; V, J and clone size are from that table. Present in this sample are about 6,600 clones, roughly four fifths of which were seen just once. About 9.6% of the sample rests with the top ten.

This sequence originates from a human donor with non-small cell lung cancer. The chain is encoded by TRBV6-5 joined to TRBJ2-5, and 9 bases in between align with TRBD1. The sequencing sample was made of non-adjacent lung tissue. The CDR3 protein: CASSGGTGIQYF. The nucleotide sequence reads TGTGCCAGCAGTGGCGGGACAGGGATCCAGTACTTC.